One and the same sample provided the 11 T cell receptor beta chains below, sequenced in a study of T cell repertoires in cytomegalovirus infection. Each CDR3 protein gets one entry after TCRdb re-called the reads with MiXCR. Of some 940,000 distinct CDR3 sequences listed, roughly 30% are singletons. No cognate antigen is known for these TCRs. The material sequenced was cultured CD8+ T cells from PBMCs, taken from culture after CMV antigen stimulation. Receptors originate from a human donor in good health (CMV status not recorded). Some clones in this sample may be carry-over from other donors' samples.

CDR3 nucleotides: TGTGCCAGCAGCCCCACCGGGCCTCACTCCTACGAGCAGTACTTC. It translates to CASSPTGPHSYEQYF. The chain employs TRBV27 and TRBJ2-7; no reliable D call. This CDR3 is 15 amino acids long. The V gene lost 6 bases and the J gene lost 0 bases, with 15 bases spanning the gap. Germline CDR1 is MNHEY and CDR2 is SMNVEV (reference sequence).

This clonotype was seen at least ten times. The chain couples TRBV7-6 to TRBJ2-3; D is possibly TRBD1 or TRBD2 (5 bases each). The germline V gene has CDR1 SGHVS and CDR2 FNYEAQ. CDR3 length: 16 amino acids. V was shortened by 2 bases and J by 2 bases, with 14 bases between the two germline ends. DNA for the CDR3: TGTGCCAGCAGCTTACGGGGCAGCCTTCCCACAGATACGCAGTATTTT. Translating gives CASSLRGSLPTDTQYF.

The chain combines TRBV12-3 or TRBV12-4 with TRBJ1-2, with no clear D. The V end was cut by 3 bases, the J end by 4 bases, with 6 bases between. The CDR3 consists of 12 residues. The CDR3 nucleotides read TGTGCCAGCAGTTTTGACCCCTATGGCTACACCTTC. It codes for CASSFDPYGYTF.

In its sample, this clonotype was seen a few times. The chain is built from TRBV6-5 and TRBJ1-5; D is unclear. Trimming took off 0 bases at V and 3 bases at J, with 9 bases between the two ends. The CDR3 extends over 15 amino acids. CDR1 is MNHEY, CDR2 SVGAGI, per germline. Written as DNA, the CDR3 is TGTGCCAGCAGTTACTCGAGAGGGTCCAATCAGCCCCAGCATTTT. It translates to CASSYSRGSNQPQHF.

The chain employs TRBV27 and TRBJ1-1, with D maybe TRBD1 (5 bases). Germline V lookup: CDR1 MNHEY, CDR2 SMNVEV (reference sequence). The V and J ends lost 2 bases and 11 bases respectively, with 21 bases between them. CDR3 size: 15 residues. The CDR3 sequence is CASSLSPGTRVEAFF. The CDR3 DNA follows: TGTGCCAGCAGTTTAAGTCCAGGGACTCGGGTAGAGGCTTTCTTT.

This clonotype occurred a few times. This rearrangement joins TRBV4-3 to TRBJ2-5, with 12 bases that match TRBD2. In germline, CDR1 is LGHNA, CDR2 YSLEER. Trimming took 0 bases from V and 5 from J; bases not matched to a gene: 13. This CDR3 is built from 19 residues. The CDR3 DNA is TGCGCCAGCAGCCAAGATCCGCCCTCCGGGACTAGCGGGTGGGAGACCCAGTACTTC. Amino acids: CASSQDPPSGTSGWETQYF.

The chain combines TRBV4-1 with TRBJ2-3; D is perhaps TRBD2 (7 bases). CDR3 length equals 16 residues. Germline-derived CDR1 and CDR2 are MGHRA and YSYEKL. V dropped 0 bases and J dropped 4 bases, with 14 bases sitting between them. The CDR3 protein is CASSQDRRGGPDTQYF. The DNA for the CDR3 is TGCGCCAGCAGCCAAGATCGGAGGGGGGGCCCAGATACGCAGTATTTT.

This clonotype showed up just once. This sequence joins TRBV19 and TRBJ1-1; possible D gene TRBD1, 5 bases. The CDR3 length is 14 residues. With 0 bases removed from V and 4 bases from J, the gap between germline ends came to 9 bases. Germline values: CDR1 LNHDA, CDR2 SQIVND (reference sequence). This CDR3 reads CASSIDAGGTEAFF. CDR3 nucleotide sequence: TGTGCCAGTAGTATAGATGCCGGGGGCACTGAAGCTTTCTTT.

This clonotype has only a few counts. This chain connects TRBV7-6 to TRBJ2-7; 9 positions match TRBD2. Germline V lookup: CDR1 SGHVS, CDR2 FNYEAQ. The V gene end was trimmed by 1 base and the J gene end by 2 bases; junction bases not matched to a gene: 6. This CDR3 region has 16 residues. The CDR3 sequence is CASSLDASGAPYEQYF. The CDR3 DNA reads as TGTGCCAGCAGCTTAGACGCTAGCGGGGCCCCCTACGAGCAGTACTTC.

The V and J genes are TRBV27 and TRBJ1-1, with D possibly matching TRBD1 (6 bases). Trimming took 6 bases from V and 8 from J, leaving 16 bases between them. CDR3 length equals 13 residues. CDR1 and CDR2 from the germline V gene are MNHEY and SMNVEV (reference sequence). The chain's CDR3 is CASSRGLWQEAFF. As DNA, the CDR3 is TGTGCCAGCAGCAGGGGACTTTGGCAAGAAGCTTTCTTT.

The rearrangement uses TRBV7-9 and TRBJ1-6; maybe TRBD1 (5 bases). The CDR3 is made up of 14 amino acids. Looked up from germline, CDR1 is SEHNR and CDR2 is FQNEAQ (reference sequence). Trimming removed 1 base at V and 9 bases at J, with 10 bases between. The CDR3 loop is CASSLDQGRSPLHF. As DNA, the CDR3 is TGTGCCAGCAGCTTAGACCAGGGTCGTTCACCCCTCCACTTT.